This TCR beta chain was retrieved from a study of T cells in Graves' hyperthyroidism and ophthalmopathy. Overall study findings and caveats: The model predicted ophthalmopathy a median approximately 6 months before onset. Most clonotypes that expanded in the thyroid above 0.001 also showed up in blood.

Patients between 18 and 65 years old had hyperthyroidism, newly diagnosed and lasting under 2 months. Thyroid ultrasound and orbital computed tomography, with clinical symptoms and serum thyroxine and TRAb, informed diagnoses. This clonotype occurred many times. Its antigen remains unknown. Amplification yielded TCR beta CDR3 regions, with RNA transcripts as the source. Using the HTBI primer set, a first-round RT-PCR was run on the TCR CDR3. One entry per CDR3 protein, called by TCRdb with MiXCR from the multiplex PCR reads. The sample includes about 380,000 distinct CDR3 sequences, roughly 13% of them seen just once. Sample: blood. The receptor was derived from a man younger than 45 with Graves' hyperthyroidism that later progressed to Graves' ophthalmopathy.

The CDR3 spells CASSLWGQGLQETQYF. DNA for the CDR3: TGTGCCAGCAGCTTATGGGGGCAGGGTCTCCAAGAGACCCAGTACTTC. The chain employs TRBV7-2 and TRBJ2-5; D possibly corresponds to TRBD1 (6 bases). V gave up 2 bases and J gave up 1 base, with 14 bases separating them. Germline CDR1 is SGHTA and CDR2 is FQGNSA. The CDR3 loop spans 16 amino acids.